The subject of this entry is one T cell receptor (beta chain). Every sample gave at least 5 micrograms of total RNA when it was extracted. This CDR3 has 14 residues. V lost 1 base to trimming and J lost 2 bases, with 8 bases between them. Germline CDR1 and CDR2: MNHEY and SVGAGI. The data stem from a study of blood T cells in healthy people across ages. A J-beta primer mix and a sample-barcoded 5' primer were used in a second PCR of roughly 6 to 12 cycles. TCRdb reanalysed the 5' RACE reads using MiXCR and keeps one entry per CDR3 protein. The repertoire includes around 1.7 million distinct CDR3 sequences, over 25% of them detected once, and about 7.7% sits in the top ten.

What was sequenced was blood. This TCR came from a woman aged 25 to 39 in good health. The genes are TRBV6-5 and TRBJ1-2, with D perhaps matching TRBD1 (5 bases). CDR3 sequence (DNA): TGTGCCAGCAGTTACTGGGGCGAAAACTATGGCTACACCTTC. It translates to CASSYWGENYGYTF.